This entry describes one T cell receptor (beta chain). In the authors' workflow: Estimation of nucleated cell counts was performed using reference gene primer amplification. The protocol was immunoSEQ multiplex PCR, while the TCRdb copy is restricted to in-frame clones and leaves out a portion. The DNA gave D and trimming, while V, J and clone size come from that table. Altogether 200,000 to 250,000 clones are present, about 78% being singletons, with the ten largest covering about 7%. The data stem from a study of blood T cell repertoires in COVID-19. The sequence was obtained from a woman aged 70-85 years with acute or convalescent COVID-19. The sample comprised peripheral blood.

The CDR3 here is CATNRVVGEKLFF. CDR3 sequence (DNA): TGTGCCACCAACAGGGTAGTTGGTGAAAAACTGTTTTTT. V gene TRBV6-5 combines with J gene TRBJ1-4, with D perhaps TRBD1 (6 bases). Germline V gene sequence: CDR1 MNHEY, CDR2 SVGAGI. Trimming stripped 10 bases from V and 7 bases from J, with 16 bases between. The CDR3 contains 13 residues.